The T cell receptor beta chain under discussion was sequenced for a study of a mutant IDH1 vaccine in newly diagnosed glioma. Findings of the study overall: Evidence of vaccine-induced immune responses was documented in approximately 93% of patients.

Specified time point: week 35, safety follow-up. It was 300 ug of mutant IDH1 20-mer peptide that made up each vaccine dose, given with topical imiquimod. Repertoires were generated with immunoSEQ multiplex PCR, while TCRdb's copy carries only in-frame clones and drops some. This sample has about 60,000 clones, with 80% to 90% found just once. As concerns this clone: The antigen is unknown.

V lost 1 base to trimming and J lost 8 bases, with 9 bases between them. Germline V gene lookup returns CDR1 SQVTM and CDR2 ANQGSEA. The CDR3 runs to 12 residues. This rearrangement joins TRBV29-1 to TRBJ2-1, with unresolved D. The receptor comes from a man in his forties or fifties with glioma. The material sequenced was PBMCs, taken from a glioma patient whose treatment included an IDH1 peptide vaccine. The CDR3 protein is CSVEGRAYEQFF. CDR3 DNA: TGCAGCGTTGAAGGCCGGGCCTATGAGCAGTTCTTC.